A selection of T cell receptor beta chains follows, all from one sample in a study of PD-1 blockade in classical Hodgkin lymphoma. Some clones are missing from TCRdb's copy, which holds only in-frame ones; the method was immunoSEQ multiplex PCR. This table has tens of thousands of clones, roughly 80% appearing once. The sequencing here drew on CD4+ T cells from blood, taken before the fourth cycle of nivolumab. All receptors come from a human donor with classical Hodgkin lymphoma. Both conserved end residues are part of each CDR3. Fields, in order: D gene, clone size, V gene, J gene, CDR3 protein, CDR3 DNA. A D gene is named only where the DNA matches it firmly. Clone size is shown for a subset of rows, as once, few, many or a class of expanded clone.

d_gene: TRBD2
abundance: .
v_gene: TRBV6-5
j_gene: TRBJ2-7
CDR3aa: CASSRTSGLLYEQYF
CDR3nt: TGTGCCAGCAGTAGGACTAGCGGACTCCTCTACGAGCAGTACTTC

d_gene: TRBD1
abundance: .
v_gene: TRBV7-9
j_gene: TRBJ1-2
CDR3aa: CASSPRTGVNYGYTF
CDR3nt: TGTGCCAGCAGCCCGAGGACAGGGGTCAACTATGGCTACACCTTC

d_gene: .
abundance: .
v_gene: TRBV6-5
j_gene: TRBJ2-7
CDR3aa: CASSYTGSAYEQYF
CDR3nt: TGTGCCAGCAGTTACACCGGGAGCGCCTACGAGCAGTACTTC

d_gene: .
abundance: .
v_gene: TRBV5-1
j_gene: TRBJ2-1
CDR3aa: CASGFDNEQFF
CDR3nt: TGCGCCAGCGGTTTCGACAATGAGCAGTTCTTC

d_gene: TRBD1
abundance: .
v_gene: TRBV2
j_gene: TRBJ2-7
CDR3aa: CATEGAGYEQYF
CDR3nt: TGTGCCACCGAGGGGGCCGGGTACGAGCAGTACTTC

d_gene: .
abundance: .
v_gene: TRBV5-6
j_gene: TRBJ2-3
CDR3aa: CASSLTGGVTDTQYF
CDR3nt: TGTGCCAGCAGCTTGACGGGCGGGGTCACAGATACGCAGTATTTT

d_gene: TRBD2
abundance: .
v_gene: TRBV5-1
j_gene: TRBJ2-7
CDR3aa: CASSSSGIPYEQYF
CDR3nt: TGCGCCAGCAGCTCTAGCGGGATCCCCTACGAGCAGTACTTC

d_gene: .
abundance: .
v_gene: TRBV6-5
j_gene: TRBJ2-3
CDR3aa: CASSYSFGGTDTQYF
CDR3nt: TGTGCCAGCAGTTACTCGTTTGGGGGCACAGATACGCAGTATTTT

d_gene: TRBD1
abundance: .
v_gene: TRBV6-5
j_gene: TRBJ1-6
CDR3aa: CASSYSAGGSSPLHF
CDR3nt: TGTGCCAGCAGTTACTCAGCAGGGGGCTCTTCACCCCTCCACTTT

d_gene: .
abundance: .
v_gene: TRBV29-1
j_gene: TRBJ2-3
CDR3aa: CSGVGPGVTDTQYF
CDR3nt: TGCAGCGGTGTGGGCCCGGGGGTTACAGATACGCAGTATTTT

d_gene: .
abundance: .
v_gene: TRBV27
j_gene: TRBJ2-6
CDR3aa: CASSLKPGVGANVLTF
CDR3nt: TGTGCCAGCAGTTTGAAACCAGGGGTTGGGGCCAACGTCCTGACTTTC

d_gene: TRBD1
abundance: .
v_gene: TRBV5-1
j_gene: TRBJ2-2
CDR3aa: CASSPPTGGIANTGELFF
CDR3nt: TGCGCCAGCAGCCCCCCGACAGGGGGAATCGCGAACACCGGGGAGCTGTTTTTT

d_gene: TRBD1
abundance: .
v_gene: TRBV5-1
j_gene: TRBJ2-7
CDR3aa: CASSAGQGLNEQYF
CDR3nt: TGCGCCAGCAGCGCGGGACAGGGCTTAAACGAGCAGTACTTC

d_gene: TRBD2
abundance: .
v_gene: TRBV9
j_gene: TRBJ2-1
CDR3aa: CASSVGGGGYNEQFF
CDR3nt: TGTGCCAGCAGCGTAGGCGGGGGGGGCTACAATGAGCAGTTCTTC

d_gene: TRBD2
abundance: few
v_gene: TRBV5-8
j_gene: TRBJ2-3
CDR3aa: CASKLAGAGDTQYF
CDR3nt: TGTGCCAGCAAACTAGCGGGGGCTGGAGATACGCAGTATTTT

d_gene: .
abundance: .
v_gene: TRBV6-5
j_gene: TRBJ2-2
CDR3aa: CASSYSGGMNTGELFF
CDR3nt: TGTGCCAGCAGTTACTCGGGGGGAATGAACACCGGGGAGCTGTTTTTT

d_gene: .
abundance: .
v_gene: TRBV19
j_gene: TRBJ1-6
CDR3aa: CASSIPSSYNSPLHF
CDR3nt: TGTGCCAGTAGTATTCCGAGCTCCTATAATTCACCCCTCCACTTT

d_gene: TRBD1
abundance: .
v_gene: TRBV27
j_gene: TRBJ1-2
CDR3aa: CASSEGTANYGYTF
CDR3nt: TGTGCCAGCAGTGAAGGGACAGCTAACTATGGCTACACCTTC

d_gene: .
abundance: once
v_gene: TRBV5-6
j_gene: TRBJ1-2
CDR3aa: CASSFWLWGEYGYTF
CDR3nt: TGTGCCAGCAGCTTCTGGTTGTGGGGGGAGTATGGCTACACCTTC

d_gene: TRBD1
abundance: .
v_gene: TRBV7-9
j_gene: TRBJ2-7
CDR3aa: CASSLALDRGQKQYF
CDR3nt: TGTGCCAGCAGCTTAGCGCTGGACAGGGGGCAGAAGCAGTACTTC

d_gene: .
abundance: .
v_gene: TRBV19
j_gene: TRBJ1-4
CDR3aa: CASNPGPSNEKLFF
CDR3nt: TGTGCCAGTAATCCGGGACCCTCTAATGAAAAACTGTTTTTT

d_gene: .
abundance: .
v_gene: TRBV7-9
j_gene: TRBJ2-3
CDR3aa: CASSINRGTDTQYF
CDR3nt: TGTGCCAGCAGCATTAATAGGGGGACAGATACGCAGTATTTT

d_gene: .
abundance: .
v_gene: TRBV7-9
j_gene: TRBJ2-5
CDR3aa: CASSSRQIQGEETQYF
CDR3nt: TGTGCCAGCAGCTCACGACAGATCCAAGGGGAAGAGACCCAGTACTTC

d_gene: .
abundance: .
v_gene: TRBV19
j_gene: TRBJ1-4
CDR3aa: CASSKTVTNEKLFF
CDR3nt: TGTGCCAGTAGTAAAACAGTCACTAATGAAAAACTGTTTTTT

d_gene: .
abundance: .
v_gene: TRBV19
j_gene: TRBJ2-3
CDR3aa: CASSTLLGGWTDTQYF
CDR3nt: TGTGCCAGTAGTACCCTCCTGGGGGGCTGGACAGATACGCAGTATTTT

d_gene: TRBD1
abundance: .
v_gene: TRBV19
j_gene: TRBJ1-6
CDR3aa: CASSTQLTGYNSPLHF
CDR3nt: TGTGCCAGTAGTACCCAACTGACAGGGTATAATTCACCCCTCCACTTT

d_gene: .
abundance: .
v_gene: TRBV19
j_gene: TRBJ1-1
CDR3aa: CASSPGGGMNTEAFF
CDR3nt: TGTGCCAGTAGCCCCGGGGGCGGAATGAACACTGAAGCTTTCTTT

d_gene: .
abundance: .
v_gene: TRBV28
j_gene: TRBJ1-5
CDR3aa: CASSLVGNPNQPQHF
CDR3nt: TGTGCCAGCAGTCTTGTAGGGAACCCCAATCAGCCCCAGCATTTT

d_gene: .
abundance: .
v_gene: TRBV30
j_gene: TRBJ1-1
CDR3aa: CAWTQGMNTEAFF
CDR3nt: TGTGCCTGGACCCAGGGGATGAACACTGAAGCTTTCTTT

d_gene: .
abundance: .
v_gene: TRBV7-9
j_gene: TRBJ2-5
CDR3aa: CASSLVRAGETQYF
CDR3nt: TGTGCCAGCAGCTTAGTTCGCGCGGGTGAGACCCAGTACTTC

d_gene: .
abundance: .
v_gene: TRBV2
j_gene: TRBJ2-7
CDR3aa: CASTLQAGTGEQYF
CDR3nt: TGTGCCAGCACCCTACAGGCAGGGACCGGCGAGCAGTACTTC

d_gene: .
abundance: .
v_gene: TRBV29-1
j_gene: TRBJ2-6
CDR3aa: CSVDSPGANVLTF
CDR3nt: TGCAGCGTTGATTCTCCCGGGGCCAACGTCCTGACTTTC

d_gene: TRBD1
abundance: .
v_gene: TRBV19
j_gene: TRBJ1-3
CDR3aa: CASSLDRAVAGNTIYF
CDR3nt: TGTGCCAGTAGTCTCGACAGGGCTGTGGCTGGAAACACCATATATTTT

d_gene: .
abundance: once
v_gene: TRBV6-5
j_gene: TRBJ1-1
CDR3aa: CASSYSTSSVRAFF
CDR3nt: TGTGCCAGCAGTTACTCGACGTCATCAGTGAGAGCTTTCTTT

d_gene: .
abundance: .
v_gene: TRBV18
j_gene: TRBJ2-5
CDR3aa: CASSPPNRETQYF
CDR3nt: TGTGCCAGCTCACCACCGAACAGGGAGACCCAGTACTTC

d_gene: .
abundance: .
v_gene: TRBV7-8
j_gene: TRBJ2-3
CDR3aa: CASAWGAADTQYF
CDR3nt: TGTGCCAGCGCTTGGGGGGCGGCAGATACGCAGTATTTT

d_gene: .
abundance: .
v_gene: TRBV5-6
j_gene: TRBJ1-5
CDR3aa: CASSAMEGQPQHF
CDR3nt: TGTGCCAGCAGCGCCATGGAGGGTCAGCCCCAGCATTTT

d_gene: TRBD1
abundance: .
v_gene: TRBV10-3
j_gene: TRBJ1-1
CDR3aa: CAISESVGGQAYWAFF
CDR3nt: TGTGCCATCAGTGAGTCTGTAGGGGGACAGGCCTATTGGGCTTTCTTT

d_gene: TRBD2
abundance: .
v_gene: TRBV11-1
j_gene: TRBJ2-7
CDR3aa: CASSLGAGRPYF
CDR3nt: TGTGCCAGCAGCTTAGGAGCGGGACGGCCGTACTTC

d_gene: TRBD1
abundance: once
v_gene: TRBV6-5
j_gene: TRBJ1-2
CDR3aa: CASSLRDRGPYGYTF
CDR3nt: TGTGCCAGCAGCCTTCGGGACAGGGGACCTTATGGCTACACCTTC

d_gene: .
abundance: .
v_gene: TRBV2
j_gene: TRBJ2-1
CDR3aa: CASSYRMEYNEQFF
CDR3nt: TGTGCCAGCAGTTACAGGATGGAGTACAATGAGCAGTTCTTC

d_gene: TRBD2
abundance: .
v_gene: TRBV7-3
j_gene: TRBJ2-5
CDR3aa: CASSSGGAGETQYF
CDR3nt: TGTGCCAGCAGCAGCGGGGGGGCCGGAGAGACCCAGTACTTC

d_gene: TRBD1
abundance: .
v_gene: TRBV27
j_gene: TRBJ1-1
CDR3aa: CASGPWTGHTEAFF
CDR3nt: TGTGCCAGCGGCCCGTGGACAGGGCACACTGAAGCTTTCTTT

d_gene: .
abundance: .
v_gene: TRBV7-3
j_gene: TRBJ2-3
CDR3aa: CASSENTGLSTDTQYF
CDR3nt: TGTGCCAGCAGCGAAAACACCGGGCTTAGCACAGATACGCAGTATTTT

d_gene: TRBD1
abundance: .
v_gene: TRBV4-3
j_gene: TRBJ1-4
CDR3aa: CASSQVGTDNEKLFF
CDR3nt: TGCGCCAGCAGCCAAGTGGGGACAGATAATGAAAAACTGTTTTTT

d_gene: .
abundance: .
v_gene: TRBV28
j_gene: TRBJ1-3
CDR3aa: CASSPQEFDSGNTIYF
CDR3nt: TGTGCCAGCAGTCCTCAGGAATTTGACTCTGGAAACACCATATATTTT

d_gene: .
abundance: .
v_gene: TRBV10-3
j_gene: TRBJ1-2
CDR3aa: CAISEGSGSNYGYTF
CDR3nt: TGTGCCATCAGTGAAGGATCGGGGTCGAACTATGGCTACACCTTC

d_gene: TRBD1
abundance: .
v_gene: TRBV5-1
j_gene: TRBJ1-3
CDR3aa: CASSNPDGTGGHF
CDR3nt: TGCGCCAGCAGCAATCCCGATGGGACAGGGGGACACTTT